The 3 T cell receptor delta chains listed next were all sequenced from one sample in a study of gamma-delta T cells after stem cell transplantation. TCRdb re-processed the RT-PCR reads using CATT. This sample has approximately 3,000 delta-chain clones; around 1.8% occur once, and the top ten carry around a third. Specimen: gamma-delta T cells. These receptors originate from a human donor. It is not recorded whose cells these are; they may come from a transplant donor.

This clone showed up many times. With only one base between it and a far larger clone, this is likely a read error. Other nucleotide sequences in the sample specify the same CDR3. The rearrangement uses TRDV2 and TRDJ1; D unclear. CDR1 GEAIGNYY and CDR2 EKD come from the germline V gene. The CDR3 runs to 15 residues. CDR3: CACDTLSGYTDKLIF. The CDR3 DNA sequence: TGCGCCTGTGACACCCTATCCGGTTACACCGATAAACTCATCTTT.

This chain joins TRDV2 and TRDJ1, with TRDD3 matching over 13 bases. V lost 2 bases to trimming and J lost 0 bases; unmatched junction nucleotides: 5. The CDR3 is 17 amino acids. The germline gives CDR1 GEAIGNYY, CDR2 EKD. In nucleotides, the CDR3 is TGTGCCTGTGACAGTGTACTGGGGGATACGTACACCGATAAACTCATCTTT. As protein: CACDSVLGDTYTDKLIF.

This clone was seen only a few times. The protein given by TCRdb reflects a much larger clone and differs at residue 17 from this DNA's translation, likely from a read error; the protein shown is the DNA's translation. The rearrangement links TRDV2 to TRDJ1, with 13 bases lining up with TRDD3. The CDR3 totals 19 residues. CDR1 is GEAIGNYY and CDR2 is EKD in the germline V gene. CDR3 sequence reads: CACDTGGLGDTPSGDKPIF. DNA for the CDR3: TGTGCCTGTGACACCGGAGGACTGGGGGATACGCCGTCTGGCGATAAACCCATCTTT.